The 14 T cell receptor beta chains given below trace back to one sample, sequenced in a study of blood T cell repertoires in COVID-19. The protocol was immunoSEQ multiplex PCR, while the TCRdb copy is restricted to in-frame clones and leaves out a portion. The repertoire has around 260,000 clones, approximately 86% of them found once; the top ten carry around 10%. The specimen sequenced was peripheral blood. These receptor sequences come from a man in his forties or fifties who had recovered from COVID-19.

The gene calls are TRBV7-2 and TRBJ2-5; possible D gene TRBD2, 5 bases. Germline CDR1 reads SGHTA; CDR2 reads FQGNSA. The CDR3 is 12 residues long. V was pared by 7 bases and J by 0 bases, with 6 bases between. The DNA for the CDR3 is TGTGCCAGCACGACTAACCAAGAGACCCAGTACTTC. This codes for CASTTNQETQYF.

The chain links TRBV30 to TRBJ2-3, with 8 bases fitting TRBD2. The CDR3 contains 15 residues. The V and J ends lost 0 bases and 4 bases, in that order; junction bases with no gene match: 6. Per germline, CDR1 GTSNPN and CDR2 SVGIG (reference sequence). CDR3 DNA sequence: TGTGCCTGGAGTGTAGGTAGCGGGAACGCAGATACGCAGTATTTT. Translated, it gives CAWSVGSGNADTQYF.

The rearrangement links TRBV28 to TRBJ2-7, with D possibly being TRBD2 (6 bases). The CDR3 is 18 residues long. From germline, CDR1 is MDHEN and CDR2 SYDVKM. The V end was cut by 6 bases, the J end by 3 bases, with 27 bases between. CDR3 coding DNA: TGTGCCAGCAGCCGTTTTCTGAGATTGGCGGGAATCTACTACGAGCAGTACTTC. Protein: CASSRFLRLAGIYYEQYF.

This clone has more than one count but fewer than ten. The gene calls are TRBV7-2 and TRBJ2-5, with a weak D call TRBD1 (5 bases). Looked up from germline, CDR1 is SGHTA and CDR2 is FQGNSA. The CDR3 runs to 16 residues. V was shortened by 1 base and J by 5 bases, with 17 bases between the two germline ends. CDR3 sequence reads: CASSLGIGRADETQYF. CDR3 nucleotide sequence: TGTGCCAGCAGCTTAGGAATCGGCAGGGCCGACGAGACCCAGTACTTC.

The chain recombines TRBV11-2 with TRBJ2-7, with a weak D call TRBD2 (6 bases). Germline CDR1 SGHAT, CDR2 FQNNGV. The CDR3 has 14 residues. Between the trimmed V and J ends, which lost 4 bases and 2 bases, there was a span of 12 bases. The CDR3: CASSSYSGPYEQYF. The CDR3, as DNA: TGTGCCAGCAGCTCATATAGCGGACCCTACGAGCAGTACTTC. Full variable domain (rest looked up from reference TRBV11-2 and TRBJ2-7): EAGVAQSPRYKIIEKRQSVAFWCNPISGHATLYWYQQILGQGPKLLIQFQNNGVVDDSQLPKDRFSAERLKGVDSTLKIQPAKLEDSAVYLCASSSYSGPYEQYFGPGTRLTVT.

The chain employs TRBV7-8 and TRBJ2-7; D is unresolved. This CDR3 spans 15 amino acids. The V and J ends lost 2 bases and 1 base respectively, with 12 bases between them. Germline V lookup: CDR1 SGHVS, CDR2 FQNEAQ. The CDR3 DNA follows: TGTGCCAGCAGCTTACTCTCCCAGGCGTCCTACGAGCAGTACTTC. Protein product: CASSLLSQASYEQYF.

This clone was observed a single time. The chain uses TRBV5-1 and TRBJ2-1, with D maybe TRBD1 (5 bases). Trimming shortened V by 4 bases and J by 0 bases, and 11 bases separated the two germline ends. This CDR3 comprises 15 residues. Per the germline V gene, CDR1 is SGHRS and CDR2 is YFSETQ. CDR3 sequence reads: CASSEDRRSYNEQFF. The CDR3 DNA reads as TGCGCCAGCAGCGAAGACAGACGCTCCTACAATGAGCAGTTCTTC.

The CDR3 is CASSKSGLYDTEAFF. CDR3 nucleotide sequence: TGTGCCAGTAGTAAATCAGGGCTTTACGACACTGAAGCTTTCTTT. The chain links TRBV19 to TRBJ1-1, with a possible D match to TRBD1 (5 bases). Germline CDR1 is LNHDA and CDR2 is SQIVND (reference sequence). The ends were cut back, 4 bases at V and 3 bases at J, with 15 bases in the middle. The CDR3 contains 15 residues.

The CDR3 sequence is CASSLSRGNTEAFF. CDR3 nucleotides: TGTGCCAGCAGCTTATCTAGGGGGAACACTGAAGCTTTCTTT. The chain recombines TRBV7-8 with TRBJ1-1; a weak D match, TRBD1 (5 bases). The ends were cut back, 2 bases at V and 1 base at J, with 8 bases in the middle. Germline lookup yields CDR1 SGHVS and CDR2 FQNEAQ. This CDR3 spans 14 amino acids.

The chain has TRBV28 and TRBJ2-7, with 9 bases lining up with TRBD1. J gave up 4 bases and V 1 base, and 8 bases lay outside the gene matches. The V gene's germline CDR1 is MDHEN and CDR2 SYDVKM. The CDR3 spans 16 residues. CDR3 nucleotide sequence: TGTGCCAGCAGTTTATCCTGGGGACAGGGTAGGTACGAGCAGTACTTC. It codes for CASSLSWGQGRYEQYF.

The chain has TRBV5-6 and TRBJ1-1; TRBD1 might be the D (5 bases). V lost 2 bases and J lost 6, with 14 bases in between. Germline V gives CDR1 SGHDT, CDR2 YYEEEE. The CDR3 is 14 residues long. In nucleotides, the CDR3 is TGTGCCAGCAGCTTCCCAGGGAGGATCCCTGAAGCTTTCTTT. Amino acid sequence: CASSFPGRIPEAFF. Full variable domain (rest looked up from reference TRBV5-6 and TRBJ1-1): DAGVTQSPTHLIKTRGQQVTLRCSPKSGHDTVSWYQQALGQGPQFIFQYYEEEERQRGNFPDRFSGHQFPNYSSELNVNALLLGDSALYLCASSFPGRIPEAFFGQGTRLTVV.

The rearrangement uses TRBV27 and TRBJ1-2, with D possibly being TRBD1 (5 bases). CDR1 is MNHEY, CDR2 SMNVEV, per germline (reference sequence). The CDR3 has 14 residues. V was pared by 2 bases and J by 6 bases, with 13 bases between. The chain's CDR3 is CASSLMAGRNGYTF. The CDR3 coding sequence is TGTGCCAGCAGTTTAATGGCAGGGAGGAATGGCTACACCTTC.

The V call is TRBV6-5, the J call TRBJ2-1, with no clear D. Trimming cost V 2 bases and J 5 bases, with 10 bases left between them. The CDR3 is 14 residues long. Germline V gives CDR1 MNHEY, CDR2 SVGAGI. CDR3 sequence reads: CASSYVTADNEQFF. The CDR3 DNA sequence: TGTGCCAGCAGTTACGTGACGGCGGACAATGAGCAGTTCTTC.

The CDR3: CAWSVPRETGNEQFF. The CDR3 nucleotides read TGTGCCTGGAGTGTACCTCGGGAGACGGGCAATGAGCAGTTCTTC. The chain carries TRBV30 and TRBJ2-1, with a weak D call TRBD2 (6 bases). V was trimmed by 0 bases and J by 6 bases, leaving 15 bases between them. The CDR3 runs 15 residues. The V gene's germline CDR1 is GTSNPN and CDR2 SVGIG (reference sequence).